Sequencing of this TCR beta chain was carried out in a study of T cell responses to AZD1222 COVID-19 vaccine. The V end lost 1 base, the J end lost 3 bases, and 12 bases lay between the germline ends. Germline lookup yields CDR1 SGHVS and CDR2 FQNEAQ. CDR3 length: 15 amino acids. Produced via immunoSEQ multiplex PCR; TCRdb's table is partial and in-frame only. Among 120,000 to 150,000 clones, around 84% were seen once, and the ten largest hold 5% to 5.5%. The TCR comes from an adult who received the AZD1222 COVID-19 vaccine. The chain links TRBV7-8 to TRBJ1-1, with D hard to call. The specimen comprised peripheral blood, sampled 28 days after the second AZD1222 dose. CDR3 sequence (DNA): TGTGCCAGCAGCTTAGGCGTCCTGGGGTACACTGAAGCTTTCTTT. It codes for CASSLGVLGYTEAFF. The entire variable domain, with the rest obtained from reference TRBV7-8 and TRBJ1-1, is as follows: GAGVSQSPRYKVAKRGQDVALRCDPISGHVSLFWYQQALGQGPEFLTYFQNEAQLDKSGLPSDRFFAERPEGSVSTLKIQRTQQEDSAVYLCASSLGVLGYTEAFFGQGTRLTVV.